This TCR beta chain is from a study of identical twins. There are 16 residues in the CDR3. Germline CDR1 SEHNR, CDR2 FQNEAQ (reference sequence). Trimming removed 5 bases from V and 2 bases from J; junction bases left unmatched: 11. In TCRdb, the 5' RACE reads were re-called with MiXCR into one record per CDR3 protein. The table includes approximately 350,000 distinct CDR3 sequences, around 12% detected once. These data also formed part of another study, on yellow fever vaccine responses in identical twins.

V usage is TRBV7-9 and J usage is TRBJ2-5; 7 bases align to TRBD1. The sample consisted of CD8+ T cells sorted from blood. The receptor was isolated from a woman under 30 in good health. CDR3 sequence reads: CASSNQGQMIQETQYF. The CDR3 bases are TGTGCCAGCAGCAACCAGGGACAGATGATTCAAGAGACCCAGTACTTC.